These 8 T cell receptor beta chains came from one sample sequenced in a study of T cell responses to AZD1222 COVID-19 vaccine. Sequenced by immunoSEQ multiplex PCR; TCRdb stores in-frame clones only, minus some. The data contain 130,000 to 150,000 clones, around 92% of them singletons. The material was peripheral blood, obtained after recovery from COVID-19. These receptors were obtained from an adult who had recovered from COVID-19.

This chain connects TRBV7-9 to TRBJ2-1, with 11 bases identical to TRBD2. J was trimmed by 5 bases and V by 4 bases; bases with no gene match: 7. The CDR3 sequence is 16 residues long. Germline CDR1 reads SEHNR; CDR2 reads FQNEAQ (reference sequence). CDR3: CASSSRGLAENNEQFF. The CDR3 DNA sequence: TGTGCCAGCAGCTCTCGGGGACTAGCGGAGAACAATGAGCAGTTCTTC.

The chain combines TRBV5-6 with TRBJ1-6, with TRBD1 as a possible D gene (6 bases). Trimming shortened V by 0 bases and J by 10 bases, and 14 bases separated the two germline ends. Germline V gene lookup returns CDR1 SGHDT and CDR2 YYEEEE. The CDR3 sequence is 15 residues long. CDR3 in amino acids: CASSLEVTGPSPLHF. In DNA, the CDR3 is TGTGCCAGCAGCTTGGAGGTGACAGGCCCCTCACCCCTCCACTTT.

The chain joins TRBV2 to TRBJ1-5; D is unclear. CDR3 length: 17 residues. CDR1 and CDR2 from the germline V gene are SNHLY and FYNNEI. The germline V and J ends were trimmed by 3 bases and 0 bases, with 15 bases remaining between them. The chain's CDR3 is CASSEKGGVLSNQPQHF. The DNA of the CDR3 is TGTGCCAGCAGTGAGAAGGGTGGAGTCCTTAGCAATCAGCCCCAGCATTTT.

The chain has TRBV27 and TRBJ2-1; TRBD1 aligns across 10 bases. Germline V lookup: CDR1 MNHEY, CDR2 SMNVEV (reference sequence). The CDR3 covers 15 residues. J gave up 7 bases and V 2 bases, and 5 bases lay outside the gene matches. The CDR3 DNA follows: TGTGCCAGCAGTTTAATCGGGACAGGGGCGAATGAGCAGTTCTTC. This codes for CASSLIGTGANEQFF.

The V and J genes are TRBV28 and TRBJ1-2, with a tentative D call TRBD1 (5 bases). The CDR3 covers 12 residues. The V gene lost 7 bases and the J gene lost 7 bases, with 13 bases spanning the gap. Germline-derived CDR1 and CDR2 are MDHEN and SYDVKM. The CDR3 DNA is TGTGCCAGCACCTCCAGGGACCCTGGCTACACCTTC. Its protein product is CASTSRDPGYTF.

This chain joins TRBV6-1 and TRBJ2-7, with TRBD2 matching over 9 bases. Germline CDR1 MNHNS, CDR2 SASEGT. The ends lost 3 bases at V and 4 bases at J; junction bases unmatched: 4. This CDR3 has 14 residues. This chain's CDR3 is CASSDLAGVYEQYF. The CDR3 DNA sequence: TGTGCCAGCAGTGATTTAGCGGGGGTATACGAGCAGTACTTC.

The DNA for the CDR3 is TGTGCCAGCAGTGATATTGGGACAGGGGTTCCTTACGAGCAGTACTTC. Encoded protein: CASSDIGTGVPYEQYF. The chain links TRBV6-4 to TRBJ2-7; TRBD1 matches at 10 bases. V was pared by 3 bases and J by 4 bases, with 9 bases of the junction left unmatched. The length of the CDR3 is 16 residues. Germline V gene sequence: CDR1 MRHNA, CDR2 SNTAGT.

This clone was seen just once. The chain couples TRBV2 to TRBJ1-2, with a weak D call TRBD1 (5 bases). Deletions cut 8 bases from V and 4 bases from J, with 20 bases between. The CDR3 is 15 amino acids. Germline V gives CDR1 SNHLY, CDR2 FYNNEI. CDR3 region: CASPKDRDDFYGYTF. The CDR3 nucleotides read TGTGCCAGCCCAAAGGATAGGGACGACTTCTATGGCTACACCTTC.